This is a list of T cell receptor beta chains from one sample in a study of cytomegalovirus exposure and HLA in healthy donors. The assay was immunoSEQ multiplex PCR, and TCRdb's table has in-frame clones only and misses some. The repertoire holds about 43,000 clones, with approximately 90% as singletons. Sequencing was performed on PBMCs. These receptor sequences come from a man aged 18-30 years in good health and CMV-seronegative. Both conserved end residues are part of each CDR3. D genes are given only for firm matches. Clone size, where shown, is once, few, many, or a class for clones that have expanded.

j_gene: TRBJ2-7; abundance: NA; v_gene: TRBV20-1; d_gene: NA; CDR3nt: TGCAGTGTGAAGGGGATCTACGAGCAGTACTTC; CDR3aa: CSVKGIYEQYF
j_gene: TRBJ2-1; abundance: NA; v_gene: TRBV25-1; d_gene: NA; CDR3nt: TGTGCCAGCAGTGAAAGTGGGCGCTTCAGCTCCTACAATGAGCAGTTCTTC; CDR3aa: CASSESGRFSSYNEQFF
j_gene: TRBJ1-2; abundance: few; v_gene: TRBV29-1; d_gene: NA; CDR3nt: TGCAGCGCTAAGAAAGAGGATGGCTACACCTTC; CDR3aa: CSAKKEDGYTF
j_gene: TRBJ2-1; abundance: NA; v_gene: TRBV9; d_gene: NA; CDR3nt: TGTGCCAGCAGCCCGAATAGCGGTGAGCAGTTCTTC; CDR3aa: CASSPNSGEQFF
j_gene: TRBJ2-5; abundance: NA; v_gene: TRBV29-1; d_gene: NA; CDR3nt: TGCAGCGTCGCACTAGCTGGGGAGACCCAGTACTTC; CDR3aa: CSVALAGETQYF
j_gene: TRBJ1-2; abundance: NA; v_gene: TRBV5-1; d_gene: NA; CDR3nt: TGCGCCAGCAGCTTGGATGTGGGCGATGGCTACACCTTC; CDR3aa: CASSLDVGDGYTF
j_gene: TRBJ2-2; abundance: NA; v_gene: TRBV29-1; d_gene: TRBD1; CDR3nt: TGCAGCGTTGAAGCCTTCTCTCAGGGGGCACGGACCGGGGAGCTGTTTTTT; CDR3aa: CSVEAFSQGARTGELFF
j_gene: TRBJ1-5; abundance: once; v_gene: TRBV19; d_gene: TRBD1; CDR3nt: TGTGCCAGTAGTGCAACAGGGGGCGCAGGTCAGCCCCAGCATTTT; CDR3aa: CASSATGGAGQPQHF
j_gene: TRBJ2-2; abundance: NA; v_gene: TRBV7-3; d_gene: NA; CDR3nt: TGTGCCAGCAGCCTAGACACCGGGGAGCTGTTTTTT; CDR3aa: CASSLDTGELFF
j_gene: TRBJ2-1; abundance: NA; v_gene: TRBV6-6; d_gene: NA; CDR3nt: TGTGCCAGCAGTTACTCGGGCCAGCAGTTCTTC; CDR3aa: CASSYSGQQFF
j_gene: TRBJ1-4; abundance: NA; v_gene: TRBV6-5; d_gene: TRBD1; CDR3nt: TGTGCCAGCAGTGAGACAGGGGGGGAAGAAAAACTGTTTTTT; CDR3aa: CASSETGGEEKLFF
j_gene: TRBJ1-5; abundance: NA; v_gene: TRBV19; d_gene: NA; CDR3nt: TGTGCCAGTAGCTGGGGGCAGGGCGGTCAGCCCCAGCATTTT; CDR3aa: CASSWGQGGQPQHF
j_gene: TRBJ2-5; abundance: NA; v_gene: TRBV9; d_gene: TRBD2; CDR3nt: TGTGCCAGCAGCGTAGGGCGGGGGGGCCCGGAGACCCAGTACTTC; CDR3aa: CASSVGRGGPETQYF
j_gene: TRBJ2-3; abundance: NA; v_gene: TRBV28; d_gene: NA; CDR3nt: TGTGCCAGCAGCAACACAGATACGCAGTATTTT; CDR3aa: CASSNTDTQYF
j_gene: TRBJ2-3; abundance: once; v_gene: TRBV5-1; d_gene: TRBD2; CDR3nt: TGCGCCAGCAGCTTGGAGGGACTAGCGGGAGGGCCTAAAGATACGCAGTATTTT; CDR3aa: CASSLEGLAGGPKDTQYF
j_gene: TRBJ1-5; abundance: NA; v_gene: TRBV28; d_gene: NA; CDR3nt: TGTGCCAGCAAACATTTCAGGACAGGCAATCAGCCCCAGCATTTT; CDR3aa: CASKHFRTGNQPQHF
j_gene: TRBJ1-4; abundance: NA; v_gene: TRBV28; d_gene: NA; CDR3nt: TGTGCCAGCAGTTCCCGGACAGCCCTTAATGAAAAACTGTTTTTT; CDR3aa: CASSSRTALNEKLFF
j_gene: TRBJ2-3; abundance: NA; v_gene: TRBV20-1; d_gene: NA; CDR3nt: TGCAGTGCAGCGACAGATACGCAGTATTTT; CDR3aa: CSAATDTQYF
j_gene: TRBJ2-7; abundance: NA; v_gene: TRBV5-1; d_gene: TRBD2; CDR3nt: TGCGCCAGCAGGGAAGCGGGAGGTCCCTACGAGCAGTACTTC; CDR3aa: CASREAGGPYEQYF
j_gene: TRBJ2-1; abundance: NA; v_gene: TRBV27; d_gene: TRBD2; CDR3nt: TGTGCCAGCCGCCTTGGGCGGGAGAGGTACAATGAGCAGTTCTTC; CDR3aa: CASRLGRERYNEQFF
j_gene: TRBJ2-3; abundance: NA; v_gene: TRBV10-3; d_gene: TRBD2; CDR3nt: TGTGCCATCAGGGTGGGACTAGCGGGAGTAGCAGATACGCAGTATTTT; CDR3aa: CAIRVGLAGVADTQYF
j_gene: TRBJ1-6; abundance: NA; v_gene: TRBV2; d_gene: NA; CDR3nt: TGTGCCAGCAGTGAGGACAGCAGATATTCACCCCTCCACTTT; CDR3aa: CASSEDSRYSPLHF
j_gene: TRBJ2-7; abundance: NA; v_gene: TRBV6-1; d_gene: TRBD1; CDR3nt: TGTGCCAGCAGTGCGCGACAGGGCCCGCAGTACTTC; CDR3aa: CASSARQGPQYF
j_gene: TRBJ2-3; abundance: NA; v_gene: TRBV7-2; d_gene: NA; CDR3nt: TGTGCCAGCAGCTTTCCTTCACCTACCACAGATACGCAGTATTTT; CDR3aa: CASSFPSPTTDTQYF
j_gene: TRBJ2-7; abundance: NA; v_gene: TRBV27; d_gene: TRBD2; CDR3nt: TGTGCCAGCAGTTTATCGGTTGTTGGGGGGGACTACGAGCAGTACTTC; CDR3aa: CASSLSVVGGDYEQYF
j_gene: TRBJ2-3; abundance: NA; v_gene: TRBV7-3; d_gene: TRBD2; CDR3nt: TGTGCCAGCAGCGGACTAGCGTCAGGCACAGATACGCAGTATTTT; CDR3aa: CASSGLASGTDTQYF
j_gene: TRBJ2-7; abundance: once; v_gene: TRBV19; d_gene: TRBD1; CDR3nt: TGTGCCAGTAGTTCCCTTCCGGGACAGGGAGAGGCGAAGCAGTACTTC; CDR3aa: CASSSLPGQGEAKQYF
j_gene: TRBJ2-7; abundance: NA; v_gene: TRBV5-1; d_gene: TRBD1; CDR3nt: TGCGCCAGCAGCCCGTCGGGACAGGGGGCATGGTACGAGCAGTACTTC; CDR3aa: CASSPSGQGAWYEQYF
j_gene: TRBJ1-1; abundance: NA; v_gene: TRBV27; d_gene: NA; CDR3nt: TGTGCCAGCAGTTGGTCTACGCTTATGAACACTGAAGCTTTCTTT; CDR3aa: CASSWSTLMNTEAFF
j_gene: TRBJ2-7; abundance: once; v_gene: TRBV7-2; d_gene: NA; CDR3nt: TGTGCCAGCAGATCTGGGCAGGGCTTCTACGAGCAGTACTTC; CDR3aa: CASRSGQGFYEQYF
j_gene: TRBJ1-2; abundance: once; v_gene: TRBV9; d_gene: TRBD1; CDR3nt: TGTGCCAGCAGCGTCTCGACAGGGCCCAACTATGGCTACACCTTC; CDR3aa: CASSVSTGPNYGYTF
j_gene: TRBJ1-2; abundance: NA; v_gene: TRBV7-3; d_gene: TRBD1; CDR3nt: TGTGCCAGCAGCGCCGGGGGACAGGAGCCCTATGGCTACACCTTC; CDR3aa: CASSAGGQEPYGYTF